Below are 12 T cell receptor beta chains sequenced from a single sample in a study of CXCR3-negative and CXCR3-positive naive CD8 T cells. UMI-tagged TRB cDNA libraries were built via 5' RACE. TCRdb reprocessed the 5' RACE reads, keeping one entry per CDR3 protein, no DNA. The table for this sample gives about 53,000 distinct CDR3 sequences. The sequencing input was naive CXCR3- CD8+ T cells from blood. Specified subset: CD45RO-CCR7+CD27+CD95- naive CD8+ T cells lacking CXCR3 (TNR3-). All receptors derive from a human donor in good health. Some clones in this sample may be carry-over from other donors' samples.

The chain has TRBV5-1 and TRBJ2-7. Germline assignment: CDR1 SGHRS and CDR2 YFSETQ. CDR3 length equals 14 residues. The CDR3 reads CASSVSQGSFEQYF.

The CDR3 loop reads CASSERLAGGLSTDTQYF. The chain links TRBV5-1 to TRBJ2-3; TCRdb returns TRBD2, unconfirmable since there is no DNA. CDR1 is SGHRS, CDR2 YFSETQ, per germline. This CDR3 comprises 18 residues.

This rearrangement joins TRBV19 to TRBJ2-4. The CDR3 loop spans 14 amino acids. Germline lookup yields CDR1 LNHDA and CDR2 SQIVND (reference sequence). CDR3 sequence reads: CASSIKTGQNIQYF.

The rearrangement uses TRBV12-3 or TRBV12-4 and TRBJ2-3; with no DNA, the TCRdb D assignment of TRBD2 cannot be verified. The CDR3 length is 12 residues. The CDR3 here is CASSPPRDTQYF.

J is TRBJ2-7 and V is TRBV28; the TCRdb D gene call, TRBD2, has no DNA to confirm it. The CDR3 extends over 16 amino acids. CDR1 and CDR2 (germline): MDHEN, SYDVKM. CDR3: CASSFAMDSNSYEQYF. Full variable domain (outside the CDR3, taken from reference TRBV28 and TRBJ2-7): DVKVTQSSRYLVKRTGEKVFLECVQDMDHENMFWYRQDPGLGLRLIYFSYDVKMKEKGDIPEGYSVSREKKERFSLILESASTNQTSMYLCASSFAMDSNSYEQYFGPGTRLTVT.

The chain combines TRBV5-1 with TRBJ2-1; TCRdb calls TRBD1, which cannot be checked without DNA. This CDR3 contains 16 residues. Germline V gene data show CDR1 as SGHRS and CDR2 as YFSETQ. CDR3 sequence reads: CASRHQGVPSYNEQFF.

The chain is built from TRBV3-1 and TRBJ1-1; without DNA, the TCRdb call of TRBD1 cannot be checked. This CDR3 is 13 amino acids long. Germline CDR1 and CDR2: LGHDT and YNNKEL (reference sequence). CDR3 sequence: CASSQGANTEAFF.

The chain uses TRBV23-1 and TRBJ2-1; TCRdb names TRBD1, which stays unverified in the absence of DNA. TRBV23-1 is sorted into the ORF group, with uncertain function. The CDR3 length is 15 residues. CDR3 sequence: CASSHPGHPHNEQFF.

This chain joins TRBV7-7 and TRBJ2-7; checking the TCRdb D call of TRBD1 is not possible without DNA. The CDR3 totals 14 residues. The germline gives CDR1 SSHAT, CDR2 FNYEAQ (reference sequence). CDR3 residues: CASSLGEDSTQQYF.

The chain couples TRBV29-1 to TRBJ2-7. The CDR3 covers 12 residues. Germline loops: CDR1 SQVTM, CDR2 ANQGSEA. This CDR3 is CSVEGEYYEQYF.

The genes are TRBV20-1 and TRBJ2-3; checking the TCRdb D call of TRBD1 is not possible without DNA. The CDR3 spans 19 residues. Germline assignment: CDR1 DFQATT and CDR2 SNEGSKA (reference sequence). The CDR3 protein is CSAFVIKISTGGRTDTQYF.

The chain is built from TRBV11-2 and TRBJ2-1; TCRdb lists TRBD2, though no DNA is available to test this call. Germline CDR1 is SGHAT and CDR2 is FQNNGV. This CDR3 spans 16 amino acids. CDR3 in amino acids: CASSPPLGIGFDEQFF.